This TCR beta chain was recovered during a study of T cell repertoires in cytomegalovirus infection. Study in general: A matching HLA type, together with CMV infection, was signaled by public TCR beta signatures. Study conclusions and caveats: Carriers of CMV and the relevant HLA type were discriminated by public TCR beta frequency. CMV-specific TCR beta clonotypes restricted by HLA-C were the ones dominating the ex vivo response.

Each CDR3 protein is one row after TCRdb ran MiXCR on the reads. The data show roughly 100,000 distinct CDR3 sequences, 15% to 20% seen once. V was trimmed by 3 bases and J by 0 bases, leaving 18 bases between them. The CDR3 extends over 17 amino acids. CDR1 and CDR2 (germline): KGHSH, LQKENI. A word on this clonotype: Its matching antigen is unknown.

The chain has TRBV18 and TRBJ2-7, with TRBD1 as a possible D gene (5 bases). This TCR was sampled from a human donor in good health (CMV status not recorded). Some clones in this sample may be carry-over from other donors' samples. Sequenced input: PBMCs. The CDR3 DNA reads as TGTGCCAGCTCACCCCAACGGCAGGGCCAAATCTCCTACGAGCAGTACTTC. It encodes CASSPQRQGQISYEQYF.